This T cell receptor (beta chain) is drawn from a study of blood T cells in healthy people across ages. Germline V gene lookup returns CDR1 SGHRS and CDR2 YFSETQ. With 0 bases clipped from V and 0 bases from J, the junction kept 4 bases outside the gene matches. There are 16 residues in the CDR3. It was with a sample-barcoded 5' primer and a J-beta primer mix that a second PCR of roughly 6 to 12 cycles was run. All samples yielded 3 million or more CDR3-containing paired-end reads. TCRdb re-analysed the 5' RACE reads in MiXCR, keeping a single row per CDR3 protein. This table has about 1.4 million distinct CDR3 sequences, around 55% appearing once.

The chain carries TRBV5-1 and TRBJ2-3, with 7 bases that match TRBD2. The sample comprised blood. This TCR was recovered from a man between 18 and 35 years old in good health. The CDR3 DNA reads TGCGCCAGCAGCTTGGGGTGGCGGGAGAGCACAGATACGCAGTATTTT. It encodes CASSLGWRESTDTQYF.